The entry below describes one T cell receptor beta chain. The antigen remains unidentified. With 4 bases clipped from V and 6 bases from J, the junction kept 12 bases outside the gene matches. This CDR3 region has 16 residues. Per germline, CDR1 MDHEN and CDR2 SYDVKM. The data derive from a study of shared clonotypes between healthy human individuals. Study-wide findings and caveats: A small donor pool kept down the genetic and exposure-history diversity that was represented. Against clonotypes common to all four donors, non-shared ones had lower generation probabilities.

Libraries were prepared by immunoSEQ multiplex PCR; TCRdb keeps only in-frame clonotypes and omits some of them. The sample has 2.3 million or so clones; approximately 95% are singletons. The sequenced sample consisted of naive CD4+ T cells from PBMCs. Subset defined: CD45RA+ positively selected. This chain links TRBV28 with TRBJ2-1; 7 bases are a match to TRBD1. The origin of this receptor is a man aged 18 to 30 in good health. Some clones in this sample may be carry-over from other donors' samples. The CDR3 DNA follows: TGTGCCAGCAGTTATCCCAACAGGGGCAGGGCCAATGAGCAGTTCTTC. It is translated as CASSYPNRGRANEQFF. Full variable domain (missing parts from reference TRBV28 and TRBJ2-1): DVKVTQSSRYLVKRTGEKVFLECVQDMDHENMFWYRQDPGLGLRLIYFSYDVKMKEKGDIPEGYSVSREKKERFSLILESASTNQTSMYLCASSYPNRGRANEQFFGPGTRLTVL.